Given below is one T cell receptor beta chain in context. The antigen this receptor binds is unknown. Base qualities are not provided; no much larger clone lies one nucleotide away. The junction shows trimming of 0 bases on V and 8 bases on J, plus 16 bases between the germline ends. The germline V gene (reference sequence) gives CDR1 as LNHNV and CDR2 as YYDKDF. Including the terminal cysteine and phenylalanine, the CDR3 comprises 15 residues. Just CDR3 DNA is preserved here, 45 bases in frame from base 1. Receptor amplification or capture employed the immunoSEQ multiplex PCR assay. TCRdb retrieved this table from immuneACCESS and kept in-frame rearrangements only. Not all clones are present; in checked studies, unresolved V genes account for under half, and no reason is known for the remainder. Across this sample there are roughly 99,000 clones, with about 90% seen only once. The ten top clones hold around 0.8% of the sample.

This entry is derived from a study of T cell changes during pregnancy in multiple sclerosis (dated by TCRdb to the late 2010s). As for the study more broadly: In women with multiple sclerosis, the researchers looked at how the T cell repertoire shifted as pregnancy progressed.

The chain uses TRBV15 and TRBJ1-2; the D gene is unclear. The sequences come from peripheral blood, collected in the third trimester of pregnancy. The receptor's source is a female donor in good health, enrolled as a control in a pregnancy study. The CDR3 amino acid sequence is: CATSRDQVAAGGYTF. The DNA sequence follows: TGTGCCACCAGCAGAGATCAAGTCGCCGCGGGGGGCTACACCTTC. Where the CDR3 stops, the reference TRBV15 and TRBJ1-2 genes take over; the full variable domain is DAMVIQNPRYQVTQFGKPVTLSCSQTLNHNVMYWYQQKSSQAPKLLFHYYDKDFNNEADTPDNFQSRRPNTSFCFLDIRSPGLGDTAMYLCATSRDQVAAGGYTFGSGTRLTVV.